This T cell receptor beta chain was observed in a study of molecular identifiers for immune sequencing clone quantification. Comments on this clonotype: The antigen is not known. A much larger clone differs by one base, so this may be a read error.

The length of the CDR3 is 18 residues. Germline lookup yields CDR1 GTSNPN and CDR2 SVGIG (reference sequence). General study findings and limits: Identical barcode-sharing TCR molecules could lead to underestimated sizes for highly expanded clones. Naive cells had under 1% of molecules in clones above 20 RNA copies, effectors over 99%.

Investigators produced naive CD8 libraries from about 20,000 to 1,000,000 sorted cells, drawing on 10%, 30% or 50% RNA. Researchers sorted naive CD8 T cells as cells that were CD8+CD4-CCR7+CD45RA+. TCRdb itself ran the PCR reads through MiXCR, one entry per CDR3 protein. The table lists around 480,000 distinct CDR3 sequences, 20% to 25% of them singletons, with about 0.8% in the top ten. Sequenced sample: naive CD8+ T cells from blood, with Jurkat cell RNA spiked in. Subset reported: FACS-sorted CD8+CD4-CCR7+CD45RA+ naive T cells. The source is a human donor in good health. Some libraries in this study had Jurkat cell RNA spiked in. The gene calls are TRBV30 and TRBJ2-3; TRBD2 aligns across 7 bases. The CDR3 sequence is CTWSDSSPLLAATDTQYF. CDR3 coding DNA: TGTACCTGGAGTGATTCAAGCCCATTGCTAGCGGCCACAGATACGCAGTATTTT. The complete variable domain, with remaining parts taken from reference TRBV30 and TRBJ2-3, reads SQTIHQWPATLVQPVGSPLSLECTVEGTSNPNLYWYRQAAGRGLQLLFYSVGIGQISSEVPQNLSASRPQDRQFILSSKKLLLSDSGFYLCTWSDSSPLLAATDTQYFGPGTRLTVL.